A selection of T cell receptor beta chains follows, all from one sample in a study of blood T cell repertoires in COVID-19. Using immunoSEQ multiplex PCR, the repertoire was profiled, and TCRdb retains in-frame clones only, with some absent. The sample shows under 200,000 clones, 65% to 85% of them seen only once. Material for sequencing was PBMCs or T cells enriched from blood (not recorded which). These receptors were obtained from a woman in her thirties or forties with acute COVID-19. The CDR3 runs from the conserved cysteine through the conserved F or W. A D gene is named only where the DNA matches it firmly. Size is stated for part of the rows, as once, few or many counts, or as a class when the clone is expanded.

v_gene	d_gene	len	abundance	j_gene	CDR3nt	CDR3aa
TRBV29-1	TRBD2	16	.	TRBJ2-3	TGCAGCGTAGAAACCCGACTAGCGGGAGACACAGATACGCAGTATTTT	CSVETRLAGDTDTQYF
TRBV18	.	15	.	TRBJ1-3	TGTGCCAGCTCACCATCGGAGATCTCTGGAAACACCATATATTTT	CASSPSEISGNTIYF
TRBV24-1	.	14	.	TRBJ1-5	TGTGCCACCAGTGGATATAAAGGGGGAGAACCCCAGCATTTT	CATSGYKGGEPQHF
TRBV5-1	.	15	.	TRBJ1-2	TGCGCCAGCAGCTTGGGTCAACCGGGTCCGGATGGCTACACCTTC	CASSLGQPGPDGYTF
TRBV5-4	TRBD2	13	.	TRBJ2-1	TGTGCCAGCAGCTCTAGCGGGAGTAATGAGCAGTTCTTC	CASSSSGSNEQFF
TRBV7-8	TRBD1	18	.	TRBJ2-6	TGTGCCAGCAGCTTAGTGGGGACAGGGGGCTCTGGGGCCAACGTCCTGACTTTC	CASSLVGTGGSGANVLTF
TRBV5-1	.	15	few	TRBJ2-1	TGCGCCAGCAGCGGAGCGGAGCGCCCCTGGGGTGAGCAGTTCTTC	CASSGAERPWGEQFF
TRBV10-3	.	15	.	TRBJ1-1	TGTGCCATCAGTCTCCCAACATCTCCCGCTTATGAAGCTTTCTTT	CAISLPTSPAYEAFF
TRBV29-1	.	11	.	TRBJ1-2	TGCAGCGTTGAGGTCAGGAATGGCTACACCTTC	CSVEVRNGYTF
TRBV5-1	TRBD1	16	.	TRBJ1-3	TGCGCCAGCAGCTCGGGACAGGGGGTCCCTGGAAACACCATATATTTT	CASSSGQGVPGNTIYF
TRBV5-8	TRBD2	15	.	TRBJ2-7	TGTGCCAGCAGCTACGGACTAGCAGCCTCCTACGAGCAGTACTTC	CASSYGLAASYEQYF
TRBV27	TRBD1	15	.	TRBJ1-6	TGTGCCAGCAGCTGGAGGACAGGAGGTAATTCACCCCTCCACTTT	CASSWRTGGNSPLHF